Presented here are 15 T cell receptor beta chains from one specimen sequenced in a study of blood T cell repertoires in COVID-19. The data were produced by immunoSEQ multiplex PCR, yet TCRdb's version contains in-frame clones alone and is incomplete. This table holds roughly 200,000 clones, approximately 86% found once. Sequencing used peripheral blood. Every receptor here comes from a woman aged 50 to 65 with COVID-19, enrolled during active disease.

This clone occurred once. This chain connects TRBV6-2 or TRBV6-3 to TRBJ2-3; 8 positions match TRBD2. CDR1 and CDR2 (germline): MNHEY, SVGEGT. The CDR3 has 16 amino acids. The V segment lost 3 bases and the J segment 1 base; nucleotides outside the gene matches: 6. CDR3 sequence: CASSYPALAGTDTQYF. The CDR3 DNA sequence: TGTGCCAGCAGTTATCCGGCACTAGCGGGCACAGATACGCAGTATTTT.

This rearrangement joins TRBV19 to TRBJ1-6; a possible D gene is TRBD1 (6 bases). CDR3 length: 15 residues. With 5 bases removed from V and 6 bases from J, the gap between germline ends came to 14 bases. Germline CDR1 and CDR2: LNHDA and SQIVND (reference sequence). The CDR3 is CASSLGRGTNSPLHF. The CDR3 nucleotides read TGTGCCAGTAGTTTGGGCAGGGGAACTAATTCACCCCTCCACTTT.

This chain joins TRBV9 and TRBJ2-7; 9 bases agree with TRBD2. The CDR3 is 15 residues long. After removal of 0 bases from V and 6 bases from J, the junction contained 7 bases not matched to a gene. From germline, CDR1 is SGDLS and CDR2 YYNGEE. CDR3 in DNA: TGTGCCAGCAGCGTAGTAGGCGGGGGGGGATCCGAGCAGTACTTC. As protein: CASSVVGGGGSEQYF.

The rearrangement links TRBV18 to TRBJ2-3, with D perhaps TRBD2 (5 bases). CDR1 and CDR2 from the germline V gene are KGHSH and LQKENI. The CDR3 covers 15 residues. Trimming took off 3 bases at V and 1 base at J, with 11 bases between the two ends. The CDR3 region is CASSPPGSGTDTQYF. CDR3 in DNA: TGTGCCAGCTCACCGCCGGGAAGTGGCACAGATACGCAGTATTTT.

The chain has TRBV5-1 and TRBJ1-2; a weak D match, TRBD1 (5 bases). Deletions cut 3 bases from V and 5 bases from J, with 17 bases between. Per the germline V gene, CDR1 is SGHRS and CDR2 is YFSETQ. CDR3 size: 15 residues. The CDR3 sequence: CASSSDGGRVYGYTF. The CDR3 nucleotides are TGCGCCAGCAGCTCGGATGGGGGGAGGGTATATGGCTACACCTTC.

V gene TRBV2 combines with J gene TRBJ1-3; a possible D gene is TRBD1 (6 bases). Deletions cut 0 bases from V and 8 bases from J, with 14 bases between. There are 15 residues in the CDR3. CDR1 is SNHLY and CDR2 is FYNNEI in the germline V gene. CDR3 residues: CASSEAGALGDTIYF. In DNA form, the CDR3 reads TGTGCCAGCAGTGAAGCGGGGGCCTTGGGAGACACCATATATTTT. The full variable domain, in which reference TRBV2 and TRBJ1-3 provide the parts outside the CDR3, is EPEVTQTPSHQVTQMGQEVILRCVPISNHLYFYWYRQILGQKVEFLVSFYNNEISEKSEIFDDQFSVERPDGSNFTLKIRSTKLEDSAMYFCASSEAGALGDTIYFGEGSWLTVV.

This rearrangement joins TRBV5-4 to TRBJ2-7; 9 nucleotides align to TRBD2. Germline V gene data show CDR1 as SGHNT and CDR2 as YYREEE (reference sequence). J was trimmed by 0 bases and V by 0 bases; bases with no gene match: 4. The CDR3 covers 16 residues. The CDR3 is CASSLGLAVDSYEQYF. The CDR3 DNA follows: TGTGCCAGCAGCTTGGGACTAGCGGTCGACTCCTACGAGCAGTACTTC.

The rearrangement joins TRBV14 to TRBJ2-7; no clear D. V was pared by 5 bases and J by 0 bases, with 5 bases between. This CDR3 region has 12 residues. Germline V gives CDR1 SGHDN, CDR2 FVKESK. DNA of the CDR3: TGTGCCAGCAGCTCCTACTCCTACGAGCAGTACTTC. Its protein is CASSSYSYEQYF.

CDR3 in amino acids: CASSSYTGTGDEKLFF. DNA of the CDR3: TGCGCCAGCAGCTCCTATACCGGGACAGGGGATGAAAAACTGTTTTTT. The chain recombines TRBV5-1 with TRBJ1-4; TRBD1 agrees at 10 bases. The V segment lost 3 bases and the J segment 6 bases; nucleotides outside the gene matches: 8. The CDR3 runs to 16 residues. The germline V gene encodes CDR1 SGHRS and CDR2 YFSETQ.

The chain combines TRBV10-3 with TRBJ2-2; 8 positions agree with TRBD1. With 10 bases clipped from V and 4 bases from J, the junction kept 17 bases outside the gene matches. Germline loops: CDR1 ENHRY, CDR2 SYGVKD. The CDR3 is 17 amino acids. CDR3 loop: CATLEDRVLDGTGELFF. The CDR3 DNA is TGTGCCACCCTGGAGGACAGGGTGTTGGATGGCACCGGGGAGCTGTTTTTT.

This chain uses TRBV24-1 with TRBJ2-1; 8 bases align to TRBD1. V gave up 3 bases and J gave up 6 bases; unmatched junction bases: 9. This CDR3 contains 16 residues. The germline CDR1 and CDR2 sequences are KGHDR and SFDVKD. CDR3 sequence (DNA): TGTGCCACCAGTGATACGCTCAGGGGGCGCCTCAATGAGCAGTTCTTC. Encoded protein: CATSDTLRGRLNEQFF.

The chain has TRBV14 and TRBJ2-3, with 7 bases identical to TRBD2. CDR1 is SGHDN and CDR2 is FVKESK in the germline V gene. This CDR3 is built from 15 residues. Trimming at V came to 4 bases and at J to 5 bases, leaving 9 bases not matched to a gene. The CDR3 nucleotides read TGTGCCAGCAGCCCTCAGGGAGGGAAGTTAGATACGCAGTATTTT. Its translation is CASSPQGGKLDTQYF.

V is TRBV4-1 and J is TRBJ2-3, with a tentative D call TRBD2 (5 bases). Trimming shortened V by 0 bases and J by 5 bases, and 15 bases separated the two germline ends. Germline V gene lookup returns CDR1 MGHRA and CDR2 YSYEKL. The CDR3 length is 16 residues. The CDR3, as DNA: TGCGCCAGCAGCCAAGAAGGAGGACTCCCGTTAGATACGCAGTATTTT. Protein: CASSQEGGLPLDTQYF.

The V call is TRBV10-3, the J call TRBJ2-7; 9 bases are shared with TRBD2. The ends lost 0 bases at V and 1 base at J; junction bases unmatched: 13. Per germline, CDR1 ENHRY and CDR2 SYGVKD. The CDR3 has 19 amino acids. The CDR3 spells CAISESRLVAGEGSYEQYF. The CDR3 bases are TGTGCCATCAGTGAGTCGCGATTAGTAGCGGGGGAGGGGTCCTACGAGCAGTACTTC.

The CDR3 bases are TGTGCCAGCAGCCAACTGAGGCGGGATCAGCCCCAGCATTTT. Its protein is CASSQLRRDQPQHF. The rearrangement joins TRBV13 to TRBJ1-5; D remains unclear. Germline-derived CDR1 and CDR2 are PRHDT and FYEKMQ (reference sequence). Trimming took off 5 bases at V and 5 bases at J, with 13 bases between the two ends. There are 14 residues in the CDR3.